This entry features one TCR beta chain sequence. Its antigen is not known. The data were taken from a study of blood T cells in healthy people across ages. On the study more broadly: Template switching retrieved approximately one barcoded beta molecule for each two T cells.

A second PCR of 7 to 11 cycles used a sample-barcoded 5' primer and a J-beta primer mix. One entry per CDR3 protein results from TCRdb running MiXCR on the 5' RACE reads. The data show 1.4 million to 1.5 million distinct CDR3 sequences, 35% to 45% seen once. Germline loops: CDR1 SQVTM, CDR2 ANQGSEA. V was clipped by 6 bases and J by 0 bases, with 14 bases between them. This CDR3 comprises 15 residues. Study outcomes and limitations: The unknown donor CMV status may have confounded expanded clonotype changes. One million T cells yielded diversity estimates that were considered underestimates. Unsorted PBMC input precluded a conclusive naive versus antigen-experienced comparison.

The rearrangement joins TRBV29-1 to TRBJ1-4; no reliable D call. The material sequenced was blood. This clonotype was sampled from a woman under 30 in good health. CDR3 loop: CSVSSYGSTNEKLFF. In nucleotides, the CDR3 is TGCAGCGTATCGTCCTACGGATCAACTAATGAAAAACTGTTTTTT.